This T cell receptor beta chain was identified in a study of OX40 agonist ivuxolimab in advanced cancers. Germline loops: CDR1 SGHTA, CDR2 FQGTGA. With V trimmed by 3 bases and J by 6 bases, 6 bases remained unmatched. This CDR3 has 15 amino acids. Using immunoSEQ multiplex PCR, the repertoire was profiled, and TCRdb retains in-frame clones only, with some absent. The data contain about 50,000 clones, about 85% of them singletons. Source: CD4+ or CD8+ T cells sorted from blood, taken in a trial of the OX40 agonist ivuxolimab. This chain connects TRBV7-3 to TRBJ2-1, with TRBD2 identical over 9 bases. The receptor comes from an adult with an advanced solid tumor such as melanoma, head and neck, liver or kidney cancer. In DNA, the CDR3 is TGTGCCAGCAGCTTGCGACTAGCGGATCCCAATGAGCAGTTCTTC. Its translation: CASSLRLADPNEQFF.